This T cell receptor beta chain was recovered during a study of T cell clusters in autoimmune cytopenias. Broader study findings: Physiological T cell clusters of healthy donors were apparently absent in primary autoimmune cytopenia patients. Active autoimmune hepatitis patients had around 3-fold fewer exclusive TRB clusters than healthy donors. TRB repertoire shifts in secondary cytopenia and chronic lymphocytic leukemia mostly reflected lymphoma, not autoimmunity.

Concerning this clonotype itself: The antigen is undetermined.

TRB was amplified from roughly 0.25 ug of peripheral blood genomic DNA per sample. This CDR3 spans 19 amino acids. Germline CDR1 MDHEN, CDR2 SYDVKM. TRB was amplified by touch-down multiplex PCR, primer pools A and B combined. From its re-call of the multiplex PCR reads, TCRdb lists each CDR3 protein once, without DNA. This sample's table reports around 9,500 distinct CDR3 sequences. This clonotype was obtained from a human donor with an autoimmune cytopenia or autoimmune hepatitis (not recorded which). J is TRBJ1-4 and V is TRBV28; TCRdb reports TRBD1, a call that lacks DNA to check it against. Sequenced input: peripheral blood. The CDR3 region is CASSSPGQEPSATNEKLFF.